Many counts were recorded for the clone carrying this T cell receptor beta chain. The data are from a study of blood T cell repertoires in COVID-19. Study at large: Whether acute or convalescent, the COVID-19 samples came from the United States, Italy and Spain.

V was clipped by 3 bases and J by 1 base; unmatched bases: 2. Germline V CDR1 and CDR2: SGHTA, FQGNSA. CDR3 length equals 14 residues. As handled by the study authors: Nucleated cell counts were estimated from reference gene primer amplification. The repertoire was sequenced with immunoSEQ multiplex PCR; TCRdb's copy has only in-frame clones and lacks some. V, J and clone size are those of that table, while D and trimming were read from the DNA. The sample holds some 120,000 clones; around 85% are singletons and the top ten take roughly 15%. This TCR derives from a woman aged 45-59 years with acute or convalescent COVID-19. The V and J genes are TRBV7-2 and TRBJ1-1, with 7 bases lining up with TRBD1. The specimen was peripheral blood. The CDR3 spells CASSLGTANTEAFF. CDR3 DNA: TGTGCCAGCAGCTTGGGGACAGCGAACACTGAAGCTTTCTTT.